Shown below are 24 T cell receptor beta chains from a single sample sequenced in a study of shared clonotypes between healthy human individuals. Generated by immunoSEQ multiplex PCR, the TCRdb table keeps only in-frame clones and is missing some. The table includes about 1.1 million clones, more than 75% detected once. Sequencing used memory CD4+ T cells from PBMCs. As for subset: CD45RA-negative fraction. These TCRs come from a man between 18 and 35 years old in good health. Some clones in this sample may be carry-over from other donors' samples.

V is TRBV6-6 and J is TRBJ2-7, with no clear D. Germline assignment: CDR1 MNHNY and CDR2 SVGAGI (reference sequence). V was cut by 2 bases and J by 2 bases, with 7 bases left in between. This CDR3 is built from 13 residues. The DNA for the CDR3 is TGTGCCAGCAGTTACAAGACCACCTACGAGCAGTACTTC. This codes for CASSYKTTYEQYF.

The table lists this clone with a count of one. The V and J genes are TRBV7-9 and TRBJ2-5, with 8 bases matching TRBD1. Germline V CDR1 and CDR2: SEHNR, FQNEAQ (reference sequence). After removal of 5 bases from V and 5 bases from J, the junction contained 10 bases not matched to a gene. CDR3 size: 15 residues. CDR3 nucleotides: TGTGCCAGCAGCCCCGCTGGACAGGGTGGGGAGACCCAGTACTTC. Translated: CASSPAGQGGETQYF.

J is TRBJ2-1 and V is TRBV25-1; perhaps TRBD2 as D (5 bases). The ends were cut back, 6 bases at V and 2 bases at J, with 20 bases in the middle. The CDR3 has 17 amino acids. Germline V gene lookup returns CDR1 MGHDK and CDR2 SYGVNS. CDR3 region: CASSPLGPQRTYNEQFF. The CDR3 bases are TGTGCCAGCAGCCCCCTCGGGCCCCAGCGGACCTACAATGAGCAGTTCTTC. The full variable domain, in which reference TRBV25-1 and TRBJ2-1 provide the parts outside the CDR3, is EADIYQTPRYLVIGTGKKITLECSQTMGHDKMYWYQQDPGMELHLIHYSYGVNSTEKGDLSSESTVSRIRTEHFPLTLESARPSHTSQYLCASSPLGPQRTYNEQFFGPGTRLTVL.

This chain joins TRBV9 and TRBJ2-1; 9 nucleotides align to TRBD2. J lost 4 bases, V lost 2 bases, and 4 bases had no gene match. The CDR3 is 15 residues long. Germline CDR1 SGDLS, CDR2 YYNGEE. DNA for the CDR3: TGTGCCAGCAGCGTTAGCGGGAGTACGTACAATGAGCAGTTCTTC. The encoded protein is CASSVSGSTYNEQFF. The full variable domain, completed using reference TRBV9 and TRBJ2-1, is DSGVTQTPKHLITATGQRVTLRCSPRSGDLSVYWYQQSLDQGLQFLIQYYNGEERAKGNILERFSAQQFPDLHSELNLSSLELGDSALYFCASSVSGSTYNEQFFGPGTRLTVL.

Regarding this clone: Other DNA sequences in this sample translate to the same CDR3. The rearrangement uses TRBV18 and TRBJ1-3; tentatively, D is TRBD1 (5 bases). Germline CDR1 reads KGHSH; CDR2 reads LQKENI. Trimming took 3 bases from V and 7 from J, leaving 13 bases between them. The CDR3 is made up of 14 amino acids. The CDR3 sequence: CASSPAGTGNTIYF. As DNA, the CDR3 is TGTGCCAGCTCACCGGCCGGGACGGGGAACACCATATATTTT.

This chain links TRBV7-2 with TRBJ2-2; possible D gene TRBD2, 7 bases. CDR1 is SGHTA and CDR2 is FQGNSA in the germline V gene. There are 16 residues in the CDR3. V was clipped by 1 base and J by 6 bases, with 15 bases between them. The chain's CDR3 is CASSLVGGRNAGELFF. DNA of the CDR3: TGTGCCAGCAGCTTAGTCGGGGGGCGAAACGCCGGGGAGCTGTTTTTT. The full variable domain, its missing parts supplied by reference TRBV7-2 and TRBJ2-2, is GAGVSQSPSNKVTEKGKDVELRCDPISGHTALYWYRQSLGQGLEFLIYFQGNSAPDKSGLPSDRFSAERTGGSVSTLTIQRTQQEDSAVYLCASSLVGGRNAGELFFGEGSRLTVL.

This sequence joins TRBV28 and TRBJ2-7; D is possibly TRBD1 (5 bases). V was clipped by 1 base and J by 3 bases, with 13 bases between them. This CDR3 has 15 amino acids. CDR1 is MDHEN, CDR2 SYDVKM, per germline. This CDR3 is CASSLSQGSNYEQYF. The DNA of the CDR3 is TGTGCCAGCAGTTTATCCCAGGGATCAAACTACGAGCAGTACTTC.

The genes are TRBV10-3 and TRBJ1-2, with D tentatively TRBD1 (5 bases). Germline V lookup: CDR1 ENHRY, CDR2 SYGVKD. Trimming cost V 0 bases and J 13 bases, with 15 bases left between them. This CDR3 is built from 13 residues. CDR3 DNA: TGTGCCATCAGTGAGTCGGAGGGGCGGGTAGGCACCTTC. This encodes CAISESEGRVGTF.

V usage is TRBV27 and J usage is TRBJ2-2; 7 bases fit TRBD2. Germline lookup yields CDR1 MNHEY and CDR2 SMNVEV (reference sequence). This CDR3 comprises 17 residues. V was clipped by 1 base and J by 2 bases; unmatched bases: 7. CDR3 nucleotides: TGTGCCAGCAGTTTATTCCCTAGCGGATATAACACCGGGGAGCTGTTTTTT. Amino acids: CASSLFPSGYNTGELFF.

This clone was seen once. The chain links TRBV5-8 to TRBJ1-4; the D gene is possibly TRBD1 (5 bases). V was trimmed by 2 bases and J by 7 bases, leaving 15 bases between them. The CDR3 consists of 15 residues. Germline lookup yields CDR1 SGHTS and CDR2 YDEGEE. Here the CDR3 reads CASSLPGLGSEKLFF. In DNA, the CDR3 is TGTGCCAGCAGCTTACCGGGACTTGGGAGTGAAAAACTGTTTTTT.

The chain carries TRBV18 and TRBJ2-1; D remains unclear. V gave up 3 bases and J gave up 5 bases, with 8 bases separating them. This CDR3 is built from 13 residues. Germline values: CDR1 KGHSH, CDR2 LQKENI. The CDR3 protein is CASSPGGHNEQFF. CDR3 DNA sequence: TGTGCCAGCTCACCCGGCGGACACAATGAGCAGTTCTTC.

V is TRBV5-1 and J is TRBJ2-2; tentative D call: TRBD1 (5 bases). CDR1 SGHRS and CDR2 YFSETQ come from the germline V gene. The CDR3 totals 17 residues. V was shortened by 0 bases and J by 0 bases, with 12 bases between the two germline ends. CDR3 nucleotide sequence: TGCGCCAGCAGCTTGGAAGGGGCGCTAGCGAACACCGGGGAGCTGTTTTTT. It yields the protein CASSLEGALANTGELFF.

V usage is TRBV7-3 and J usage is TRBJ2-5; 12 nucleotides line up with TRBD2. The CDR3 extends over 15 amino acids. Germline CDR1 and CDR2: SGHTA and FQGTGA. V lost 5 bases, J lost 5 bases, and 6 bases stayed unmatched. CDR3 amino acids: CASSPRLAGAETQYF. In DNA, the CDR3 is TGTGCCAGCAGCCCTCGACTAGCGGGAGCGGAGACCCAGTACTTC.

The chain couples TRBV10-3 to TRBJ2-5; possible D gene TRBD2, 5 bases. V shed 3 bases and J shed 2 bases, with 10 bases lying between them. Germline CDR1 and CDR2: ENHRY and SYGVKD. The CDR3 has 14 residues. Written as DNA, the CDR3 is TGTGCCATCAGTGATGGACTCCTACAAGAGACCCAGTACTTC. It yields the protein CAISDGLLQETQYF.

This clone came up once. CDR3 protein: CASSGGRLYNEQFF. CDR3 nucleotides: TGTGCCAGTAGCGGGGGACGCCTTTACAATGAGCAGTTCTTC. The genes are TRBV19 and TRBJ2-1, with TRBD2 as a possible D gene (6 bases). This CDR3 region has 14 residues. The V gene's germline CDR1 is LNHDA and CDR2 SQIVND (reference sequence). Trimming shortened V by 6 bases and J by 4 bases, and 13 bases separated the two germline ends.

CDR3 loop: CSASHGIAQYF. CDR3 DNA sequence: TGCAGTGCTAGTCATGGGATCGCGCAGTATTTT. The rearrangement joins TRBV20-1 to TRBJ2-3; D is undetermined. Germline values: CDR1 DFQATT, CDR2 SNEGSKA (reference sequence). CDR3 length equals 11 residues. Trimming took off 3 bases at V and 10 bases at J, with 11 bases between the two ends.

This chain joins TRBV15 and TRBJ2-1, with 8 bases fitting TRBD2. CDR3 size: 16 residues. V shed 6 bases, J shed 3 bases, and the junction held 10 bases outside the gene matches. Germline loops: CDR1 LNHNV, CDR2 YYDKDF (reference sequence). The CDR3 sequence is CATRIAGRGNYNEQFF. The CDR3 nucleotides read TGTGCCACCAGAATAGCGGGGCGGGGGAACTACAATGAGCAGTTCTTC.

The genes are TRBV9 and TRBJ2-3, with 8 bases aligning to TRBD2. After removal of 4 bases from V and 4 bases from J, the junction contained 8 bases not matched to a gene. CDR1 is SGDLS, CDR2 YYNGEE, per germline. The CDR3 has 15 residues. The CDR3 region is CASSPRMREADTQYF. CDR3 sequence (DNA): TGTGCCAGCAGCCCCCGGATGCGGGAGGCAGATACGCAGTATTTT.

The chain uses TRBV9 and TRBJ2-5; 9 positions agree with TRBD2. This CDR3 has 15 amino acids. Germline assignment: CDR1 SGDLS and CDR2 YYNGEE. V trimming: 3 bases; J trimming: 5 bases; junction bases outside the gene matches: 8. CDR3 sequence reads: CASSARLAAVETQYF. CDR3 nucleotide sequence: TGTGCCAGCAGCGCGAGACTAGCGGCAGTGGAGACCCAGTACTTC.

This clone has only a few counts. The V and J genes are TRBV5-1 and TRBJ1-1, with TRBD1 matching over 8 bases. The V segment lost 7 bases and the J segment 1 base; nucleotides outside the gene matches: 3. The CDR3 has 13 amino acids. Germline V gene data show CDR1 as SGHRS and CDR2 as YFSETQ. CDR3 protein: CASGDRTNTEAFF. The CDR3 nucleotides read TGCGCCAGCGGGGACAGGACGAACACTGAAGCTTTCTTT. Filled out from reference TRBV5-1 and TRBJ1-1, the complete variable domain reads KAGVTQTPRYLIKTRGQQVTLSCSPISGHRSVSWYQQTPGQGLQFLFEYFSETQRNKGNFPGRFSGRQFSNSRSEMNVSTLELGDSALYLCASGDRTNTEAFFGQGTRLTVV.

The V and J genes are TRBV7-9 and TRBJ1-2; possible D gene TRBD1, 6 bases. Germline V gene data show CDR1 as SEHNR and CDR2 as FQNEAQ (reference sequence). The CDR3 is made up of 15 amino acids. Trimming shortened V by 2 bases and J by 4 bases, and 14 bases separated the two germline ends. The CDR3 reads CASSLTHTGIYGYTF. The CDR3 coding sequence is TGTGCCAGCAGCTTAACCCATACAGGGATCTATGGCTACACCTTC.

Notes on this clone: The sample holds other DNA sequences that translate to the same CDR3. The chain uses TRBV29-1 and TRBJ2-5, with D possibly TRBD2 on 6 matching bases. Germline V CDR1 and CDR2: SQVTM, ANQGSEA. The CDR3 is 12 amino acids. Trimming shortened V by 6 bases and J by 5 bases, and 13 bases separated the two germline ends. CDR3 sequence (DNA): TGCAGCGTAAGGCGGGGAGTTGAGACCCAGTACTTC. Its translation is CSVRRGVETQYF. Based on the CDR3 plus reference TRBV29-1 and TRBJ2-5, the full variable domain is SAVISQKPSRDICQRGTSLTIQCQVDSQVTMMFWYRQQPGQSLTLIATANQGSEATYESGFVIDKFPISRPNLTFSTLTVSNMSPEDSSIYLCSVRRGVETQYFGPGTRLLVL.

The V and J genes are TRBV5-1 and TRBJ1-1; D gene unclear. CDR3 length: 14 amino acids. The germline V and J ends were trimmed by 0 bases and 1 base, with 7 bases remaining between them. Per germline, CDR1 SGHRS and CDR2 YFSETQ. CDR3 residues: CASSLGPENTEAFF. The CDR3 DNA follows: TGCGCCAGCAGCTTGGGGCCCGAGAACACTGAAGCTTTCTTT.

The CDR3 region is CASSEDRGDTQYF. The CDR3 DNA reads TGTGCCAGCAGCGAGGACAGGGGAGACACGCAGTATTTT. V is TRBV11-2 and J is TRBJ2-3; 9 bases map to TRBD1. The CDR3 sequence is 13 residues long. Germline values: CDR1 SGHAT, CDR2 FQNNGV. J lost 9 bases, V lost 5 bases, and 6 bases had no gene match.